A single sample is the source of the 32 T cell receptor beta chains below, sequenced in a study of cytomegalovirus exposure and HLA in healthy donors (dated by TCRdb to between 2016 and 2019). The protocol used for the library was the immunoSEQ multiplex PCR assay. TCRdb retrieved this table from immuneACCESS and kept in-frame rearrangements only. Not all clones are present; in checked studies, unresolved V genes account for under half, and no reason is known for the remainder. The sample table lists about 160,000 clones, roughly 90% of them with a count of one. Around 2.4% of the sample goes to the ten largest clones. The material sequenced was PBMCs. These receptors were obtained from a woman under 30 in good health and CMV-seronegative.

This chain connects TRBV12-5 to TRBJ1-1; weak D call: TRBD1 (5 bases). Per the germline V gene, CDR1 is LGHNT and CDR2 is FRNRAP. Trimming removed 7 bases at V and 2 bases at J, with 11 bases between. CDR3 length equals 13 residues. The CDR3 DNA is TGTGCTAGTGTCTGGGGGGTTAACACTGAAGCTTTCTTT. This sequence encodes CASVWGVNTEAFF.

This rearrangement joins TRBV4-1 to TRBJ1-2, with no clear D. V was pared by 0 bases and J by 11 bases, with 13 bases between. Germline CDR1 is MGHRA and CDR2 is YSYEKL. CDR3 length: 13 residues. This chain's CDR3 is CASSQEVAGNYTF. CDR3 sequence (DNA): TGCGCCAGCAGCCAAGAAGTTGCGGGGAATTACACCTTC.

The count of this clone is one. The V gene is TRBV6-5, the J gene TRBJ2-1; D remains ambiguous. Trimming shortened V by 0 bases and J by 6 bases, and 12 bases separated the two germline ends. Germline V gene sequence: CDR1 MNHEY, CDR2 SVGAGI. The CDR3 runs 15 residues. The CDR3 coding sequence is TGTGCCAGCAGTTACTCTCCCCGTGGCCCCAATGAGCAGTTCTTC. This translates into CASSYSPRGPNEQFF.

In this sample, this clone turned up once. The CDR3 here is CASSPVESEEYEQYF. The CDR3 nucleotides are TGCGCCAGCAGCCCGGTAGAATCGGAGGAATACGAGCAGTACTTC. The chain is built from TRBV5-1 and TRBJ2-7; a weak D match, TRBD2 (5 bases). Trimming stripped 4 bases from V and 4 bases from J, with 18 bases between. The germline V gene encodes CDR1 SGHRS and CDR2 YFSETQ. The CDR3 is 15 residues long.

The chain links TRBV7-2 to TRBJ1-5; D is unclear. With 0 bases removed from V and 5 bases from J, the gap between germline ends came to 5 bases. Germline CDR1 reads SGHTA; CDR2 reads FQGNSA. The CDR3 runs 13 residues. The CDR3 protein is CASSLAEYQPQHF. In DNA form, the CDR3 reads TGTGCCAGCAGCTTAGCAGAGTATCAGCCCCAGCATTTT.

The chain carries TRBV9 and TRBJ1-2, with 8 bases matching TRBD1. CDR3 size: 14 residues. The germline CDR1 and CDR2 sequences are SGDLS and YYNGEE. V shed 3 bases, J shed 4 bases, and the junction held 5 bases outside the gene matches. For the CDR3, the DNA is TGTGCCAGCAGCGCCCAACAGGGGGTCTATGGCTACACCTTC. It translates to CASSAQQGVYGYTF.

The chain is built from TRBV4-1 and TRBJ1-2, with 9 bases identical to TRBD1. The V gene's germline CDR1 is MGHRA and CDR2 YSYEKL. The CDR3 contains 14 residues. The V and J ends lost 4 bases and 6 bases, in that order; junction bases with no gene match: 6. The CDR3 nucleotides are TGCGCCAGCAGCCTGGGACAGGGAATTGATGGCTACACCTTC. It is translated as CASSLGQGIDGYTF.

The chain recombines TRBV5-1 with TRBJ1-4; TRBD1 matches at 9 bases. This CDR3 contains 14 residues. V shed 4 bases and J 6 bases; nucleotides not matched to a gene: 4. Germline lookup yields CDR1 SGHRS and CDR2 YFSETQ. CDR3 nucleotides: TGCGCCAGCAGCCCGGGACAGGGAGATGAAAAACTGTTTTTT. This codes for CASSPGQGDEKLFF.

This chain joins TRBV5-1 and TRBJ2-3; 9 bases map to TRBD1. Germline V gene lookup returns CDR1 SGHRS and CDR2 YFSETQ. This CDR3 contains 14 residues. J gave up 1 base and V 7 bases, and 4 bases lay outside the gene matches. The CDR3 nucleotides are TGCGCCAGCGGCCGGGACAGGGGCACAGATACGCAGTATTTT. Translating gives CASGRDRGTDTQYF.

The V call is TRBV5-1, the J call TRBJ1-3; no clear D. The CDR3 contains 16 residues. The germline V gene encodes CDR1 SGHRS and CDR2 YFSETQ. Trimming shortened V by 0 bases and J by 2 bases, and 12 bases separated the two germline ends. CDR3 sequence reads: CASSLVGSLAGNTIYF. The CDR3 DNA is TGCGCCAGCAGCTTGGTGGGCAGCTTGGCTGGAAACACCATATATTTT.

This clone was observed a single time. The V and J genes are TRBV27 and TRBJ1-5; TRBD1 might be the D (5 bases). In germline, CDR1 is MNHEY, CDR2 SMNVEV (reference sequence). The CDR3 contains 15 residues. Trimming removed 3 bases at V and 3 bases at J, with 12 bases between. CDR3 DNA: TGTGCCAGCAGTTTCTTAACAGGCCCCAATCAGCCCCAGCATTTT. Residues: CASSFLTGPNQPQHF.

The chain uses TRBV7-2 and TRBJ2-3, with TRBD2 matching over 14 bases. J gave up 4 bases and V 6 bases, and 12 bases lay outside the gene matches. CDR1 is SGHTA, CDR2 FQGNSA, per germline. The CDR3 loop spans 18 amino acids. CDR3 nucleotides: TGTGCCAGCAGTGTGAACCCATTGGGACTAGCGGGAGCAGATACGCAGTATTTT. Protein: CASSVNPLGLAGADTQYF.

The chain carries TRBV18 and TRBJ1-4; 9 bases line up with TRBD1. The CDR3 runs 15 residues. V shed 3 bases, J shed 10 bases, and the junction held 9 bases outside the gene matches. The germline V gene has CDR1 KGHSH and CDR2 LQKENI. The CDR3 sequence: CASSPTGQGGRKLFF. The CDR3 DNA reads as TGTGCCAGCTCACCGACGGGACAGGGCGGGAGAAAACTGTTTTTT.

The V call is TRBV6-5, the J call TRBJ2-7; 11 nucleotides align to TRBD1. The CDR3 totals 15 residues. The J segment lost 2 bases and the V segment lost 5 bases, leaving 5 bases of the junction unmatched. From germline, CDR1 is MNHEY and CDR2 SVGAGI. DNA for the CDR3: TGTGCCAGCAGTCACGGGGACAGGGGGGCCTACGAGCAGTACTTC. This sequence encodes CASSHGDRGAYEQYF.

The V call is TRBV6-5, the J call TRBJ1-1; the match to TRBD1 covers 7 bases. With V trimmed by 6 bases and J by 3 bases, 10 bases remained unmatched. CDR3 size: 15 residues. Germline V lookup: CDR1 MNHEY, CDR2 SVGAGI. CDR3 bases: TGTGCCAGCAGATGGACAGGATTGGGGGACACTGAAGCTTTCTTT. Residues: CASRWTGLGDTEAFF.

The chain is built from TRBV5-5 and TRBJ1-2; weak D call: TRBD1 (5 bases). V was cut by 4 bases and J by 4 bases, with 20 bases left in between. Per germline, CDR1 SGHKS and CDR2 YYEKEE (reference sequence). This CDR3 spans 16 amino acids. CDR3 sequence (DNA): TGTGCCAGCAGCCCCCACTTCGGGGGGATGCTCTATGGCTACACCTTC. It yields the protein CASSPHFGGMLYGYTF.

This clone has only one observation. V is TRBV19 and J is TRBJ2-3; tentatively, D is TRBD2 (5 bases). V was clipped by 0 bases and J by 0 bases, with 7 bases between them. Germline V gives CDR1 LNHDA, CDR2 SQIVND (reference sequence). The CDR3 is made up of 15 amino acids. In nucleotides, the CDR3 is TGTGCCAGTAGTATAGATCGGGGTAGCACAGATACGCAGTATTTT. It is translated as CASSIDRGSTDTQYF. Supplemented by reference TRBV19 and TRBJ2-3, the full variable domain reads DGGITQSPKYLFRKEGQNVTLSCEQNLNHDAMYWYRQDPGQGLRLIYYSQIVNDFQKGDIAEGYSVSREKKESFPLTVTSAQKNPTAFYLCASSIDRGSTDTQYFGPGTRLTVL.

The rearrangement joins TRBV4-3 to TRBJ2-3; 9 bases match TRBD2. This CDR3 is 17 amino acids long. V shed 1 base, J shed 0 bases, and the junction held 5 bases outside the gene matches. Germline-derived CDR1 and CDR2 are LGHNA and YSLEER. This CDR3 reads CASSQGRLAESTDTQYF. The CDR3 DNA reads as TGCGCCAGCAGCCAAGGTCGACTAGCGGAGAGCACAGATACGCAGTATTTT.

This rearrangement joins TRBV6-5 to TRBJ2-5; 11 nucleotides agree with TRBD1. The CDR3 runs 14 residues. CDR1 is MNHEY, CDR2 SVGAGI, per germline. Losses at the gene ends were 0 bases for V and 8 bases for J; bases not matched to a gene: 2. CDR3 nucleotide sequence: TGTGCCAGCAGTTACTCTCGGACAGGGGGCACCCAGTACTTC. Amino acids: CASSYSRTGGTQYF.

In nucleotides, the CDR3 is TGTGCCAGCAGAATACTAGCGGAACTGAACACCGGGGAGCTGTTTTTT. The encoded protein is CASRILAELNTGELFF. The chain recombines TRBV27 with TRBJ2-2; 8 bases map to TRBD2. Germline V gene lookup returns CDR1 MNHEY and CDR2 SMNVEV (reference sequence). The CDR3 is 16 amino acids. V trimming: 6 bases; J trimming: 1 base; junction bases outside the gene matches: 7.

The chain carries TRBV5-1 and TRBJ2-1, with 9 bases fitting TRBD1. In germline, CDR1 is SGHRS, CDR2 YFSETQ. The CDR3 consists of 15 residues. Trimming removed 0 bases from V and 6 bases from J; junction bases left unmatched: 4. The CDR3 DNA sequence: TGCGCCAGCAGCTTGGCCTCGGACAGGGGCAATGAGCAGTTCTTC. This encodes CASSLASDRGNEQFF.

The chain carries TRBV6-5 and TRBJ1-6; 7 bases are a match to TRBD1. CDR3 length: 15 amino acids. Per germline, CDR1 MNHEY and CDR2 SVGAGI. The junction had 10 bases not matched to a gene; V was cut back by 4 bases and J by 10 bases. CDR3 DNA: TGTGCCAGCAGTTCAAACAGGGGTCATGGATCACCCCTCCACTTT. Translation: CASSSNRGHGSPLHF.

In nucleotides, the CDR3 is TGCGCCAGCAGCCAGGGAGATGCTTTGATTGGCCTATATGGCTACACCTTC. Translated: CASSQGDALIGLYGYTF. V is TRBV4-1 and J is TRBJ1-2; no clear D gene. The CDR3 consists of 17 residues. Trimming took off 3 bases at V and 5 bases at J, with 22 bases between the two ends. Germline-derived CDR1 and CDR2 are MGHRA and YSYEKL.

The V and J genes are TRBV7-8 and TRBJ2-3; 9 bases agree with TRBD2. The germline V gene has CDR1 SGHVS and CDR2 FQNEAQ. The CDR3 loop spans 17 amino acids. Trimming took 1 base from V and 6 from J; bases not matched to a gene: 11. The CDR3 DNA sequence: TGTGCCAGCAGCTTAGTGCTACTAGCGGGCGGAGGGGATACGCAGTATTTT. This codes for CASSLVLLAGGGDTQYF.

This chain connects TRBV7-9 to TRBJ1-5, with D hard to call. Trimming took off 6 bases at V and 4 bases at J, with 10 bases between the two ends. The CDR3 is 13 residues long. Germline V CDR1 and CDR2: SEHNR, FQNEAQ (reference sequence). The CDR3, as DNA: TGTGCCAGCAGTCCAAACGGGAATCAGCCCCAGCATTTT. Encoded protein: CASSPNGNQPQHF.

J is TRBJ2-3 and V is TRBV4-1, with 11 bases that match TRBD1. The CDR3 has 15 residues. The V and J ends lost 3 bases and 6 bases, in that order; junction bases with no gene match: 5. Germline V gene data show CDR1 as MGHRA and CDR2 as YSYEKL. CDR3: CASSQPRDRGDTQYF. In DNA form, the CDR3 reads TGCGCCAGCAGCCAGCCCCGGGACAGGGGGGATACGCAGTATTTT.

The V call is TRBV10-3, the J call TRBJ1-6; D is perhaps TRBD1 (5 bases). In germline, CDR1 is ENHRY, CDR2 SYGVKD. The V end lost 9 bases, the J end lost 6 bases, and 15 bases lay between the germline ends. The CDR3 covers 14 residues. The CDR3 here is CAMRGSTFNSPLHF. CDR3 in DNA: TGTGCCATGCGGGGGAGTACTTTTAATTCACCCCTCCACTTT.

The V call is TRBV27, the J call TRBJ2-1, with TRBD2 identical over 9 bases. The CDR3 is 14 residues long. V lost 5 bases and J lost 10; bases outside the gene matches: 9. Germline V CDR1 and CDR2: MNHEY, SMNVEV (reference sequence). For the CDR3, the DNA is TGTGCCAGCAGTGTCGGGTTAGCGGGAGTGGAGCAGTTCTTC. Translating gives CASSVGLAGVEQFF.

The chain couples TRBV4-1 to TRBJ2-1; D gene unclear. The CDR3 is 13 amino acids. V was pared by 0 bases and J by 10 bases, with 10 bases between. Germline CDR1 reads MGHRA; CDR2 reads YSYEKL. The CDR3 sequence is CASSQDLLLEQFF. DNA for the CDR3: TGCGCCAGCAGCCAAGATCTCCTCTTGGAGCAGTTCTTC.

The rearrangement joins TRBV6-1 to TRBJ1-5, with D unclear. Trimming cost V 0 bases and J 3 bases, with 12 bases left between them. Germline V gene data show CDR1 as MNHNS and CDR2 as SASEGT. This CDR3 has 16 amino acids. The CDR3 loop is CASSEAPRPSNQPQHF. The CDR3 DNA follows: TGTGCCAGCAGTGAAGCACCCAGGCCCTCCAATCAGCCCCAGCATTTT.

This chain connects TRBV7-2 to TRBJ2-1; D is possibly TRBD2 (5 bases). The CDR3 covers 16 residues. The germline gives CDR1 SGHTA, CDR2 FQGNSA. Trimming took off 3 bases at V and 0 bases at J, with 12 bases between the two ends. In DNA form, the CDR3 reads TGTGCCAGCAGCTTCTATAGAGGGAGCTCCTACAATGAGCAGTTCTTC. Translating gives CASSFYRGSSYNEQFF.

This chain connects TRBV25-1 to TRBJ2-2; no clear D gene. The CDR3 is 12 residues long. Germline V gene data show CDR1 as MGHDK and CDR2 as SYGVNS. With 5 bases removed from V and 8 bases from J, the gap between germline ends came to 9 bases. The CDR3, as DNA: TGTGCCAGCAGTAGACTGTATGGGGAGCTGTTTTTT. Protein sequence: CASSRLYGELFF.